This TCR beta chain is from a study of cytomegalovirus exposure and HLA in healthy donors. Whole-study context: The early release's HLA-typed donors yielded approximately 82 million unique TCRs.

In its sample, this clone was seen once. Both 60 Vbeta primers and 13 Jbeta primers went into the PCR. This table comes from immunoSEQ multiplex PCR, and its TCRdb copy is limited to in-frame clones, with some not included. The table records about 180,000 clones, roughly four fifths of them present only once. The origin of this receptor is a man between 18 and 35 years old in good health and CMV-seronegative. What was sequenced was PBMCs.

The CDR3 nucleotides are TGTGCCAGTACTATCCCACTAGCGGGGGGGCAGGTGTTTGAGGATACGCAGTATTTT. Its protein is CASTIPLAGGQVFEDTQYF. This chain connects TRBV19 to TRBJ2-3; 13 nucleotides line up with TRBD2. V shed 7 bases, J shed 6 bases, and the junction held 19 bases outside the gene matches. CDR3 length: 19 residues. Germline assignment: CDR1 LNHDA and CDR2 SQIVND (reference sequence).